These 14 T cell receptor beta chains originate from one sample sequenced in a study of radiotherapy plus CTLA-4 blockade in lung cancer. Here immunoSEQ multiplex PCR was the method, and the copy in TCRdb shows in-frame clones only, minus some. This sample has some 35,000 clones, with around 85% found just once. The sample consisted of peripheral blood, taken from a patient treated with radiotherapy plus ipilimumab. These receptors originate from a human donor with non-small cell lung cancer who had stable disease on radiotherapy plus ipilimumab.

As DNA, the CDR3 is TGCAGTGCTTCTCTAAGAACCTTC. Amino acid sequence: CSASLRTF. The chain employs TRBV20-1 and TRBJ1-2; no firm D call. The CDR3 spans 8 residues. Trimming pared 5 bases from V and 14 bases from J, leaving 9 bases between. CDR1 and CDR2 (germline): DFQATT, SNEGSKA (reference sequence).

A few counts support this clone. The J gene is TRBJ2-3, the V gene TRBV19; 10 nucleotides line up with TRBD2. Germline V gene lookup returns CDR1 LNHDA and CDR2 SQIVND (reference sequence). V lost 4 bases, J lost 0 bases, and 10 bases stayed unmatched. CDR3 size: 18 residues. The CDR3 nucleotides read TGTGCCAGTAGTAAAACCTACCTAGCGGGGGTTAGCACAGATACGCAGTATTTT. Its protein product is CASSKTYLAGVSTDTQYF.

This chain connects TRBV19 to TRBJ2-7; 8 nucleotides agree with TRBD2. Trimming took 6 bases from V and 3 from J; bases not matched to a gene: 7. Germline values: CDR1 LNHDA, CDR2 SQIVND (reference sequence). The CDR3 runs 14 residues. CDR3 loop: CASRPGGGIYEQYF. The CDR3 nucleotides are TGTGCCAGTAGACCGGGCGGGGGGATCTACGAGCAGTACTTC.

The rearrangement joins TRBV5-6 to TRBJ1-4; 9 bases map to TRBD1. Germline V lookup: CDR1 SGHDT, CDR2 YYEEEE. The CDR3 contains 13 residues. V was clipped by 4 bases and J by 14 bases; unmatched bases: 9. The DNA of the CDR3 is TGTGCCAGCAGCGACGGGACAGGGAATCGGCTGTTTTTT. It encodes CASSDGTGNRLFF.

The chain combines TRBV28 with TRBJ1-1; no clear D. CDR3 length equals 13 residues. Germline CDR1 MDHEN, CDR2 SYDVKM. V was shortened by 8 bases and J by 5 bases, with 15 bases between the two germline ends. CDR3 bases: TGTGCCAGCCGAGCGGGGAAGGGTACTGAAGCTTTCTTT. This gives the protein CASRAGKGTEAFF.

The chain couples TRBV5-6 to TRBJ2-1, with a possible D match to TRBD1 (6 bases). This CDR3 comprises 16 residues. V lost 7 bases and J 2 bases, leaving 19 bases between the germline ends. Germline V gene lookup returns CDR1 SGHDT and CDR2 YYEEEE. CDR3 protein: CASGSDTGSTYNEQFF. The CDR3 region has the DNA TGTGCCAGCGGCTCGGATACAGGGAGTACCTACAATGAGCAGTTCTTC.

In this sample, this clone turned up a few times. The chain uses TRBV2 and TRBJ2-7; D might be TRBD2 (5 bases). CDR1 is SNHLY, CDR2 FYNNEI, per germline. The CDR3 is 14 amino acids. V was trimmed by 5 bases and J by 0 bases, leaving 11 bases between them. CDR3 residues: CASSQEADSYEQYF. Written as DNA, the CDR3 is TGTGCCAGCAGTCAGGAGGCGGACTCCTACGAGCAGTACTTC.

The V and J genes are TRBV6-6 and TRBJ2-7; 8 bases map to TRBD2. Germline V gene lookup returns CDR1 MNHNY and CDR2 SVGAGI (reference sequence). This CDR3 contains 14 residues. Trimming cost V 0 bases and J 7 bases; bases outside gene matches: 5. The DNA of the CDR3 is TGTGCCAGCAGTTACTCGCAGCGGGAGAATGAGCAGTACTTC. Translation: CASSYSQRENEQYF.

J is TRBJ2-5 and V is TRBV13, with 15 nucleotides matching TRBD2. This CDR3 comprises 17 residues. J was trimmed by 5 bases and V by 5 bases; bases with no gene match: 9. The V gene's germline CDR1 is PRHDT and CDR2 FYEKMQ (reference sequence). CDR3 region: CASSGGLAGGRHETQYF. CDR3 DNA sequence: TGTGCCAGCAGCGGGGGACTAGCGGGAGGTAGACACGAGACCCAGTACTTC.

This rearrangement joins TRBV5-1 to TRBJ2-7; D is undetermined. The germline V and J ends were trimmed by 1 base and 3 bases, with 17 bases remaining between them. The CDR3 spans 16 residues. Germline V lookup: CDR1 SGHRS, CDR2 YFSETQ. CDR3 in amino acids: CASSLFLSDSSYEQYF. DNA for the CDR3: TGCGCCAGCAGCTTGTTCCTGAGTGACTCCAGCTACGAGCAGTACTTC.

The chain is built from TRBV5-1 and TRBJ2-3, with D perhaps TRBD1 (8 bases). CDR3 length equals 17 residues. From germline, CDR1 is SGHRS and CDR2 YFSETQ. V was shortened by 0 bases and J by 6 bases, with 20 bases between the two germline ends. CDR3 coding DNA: TGCGCCAGCAGCTTGGACCCCGGACAGGGAGGGAGGGATACGCAGTATTTT. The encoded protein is CASSLDPGQGGRDTQYF.

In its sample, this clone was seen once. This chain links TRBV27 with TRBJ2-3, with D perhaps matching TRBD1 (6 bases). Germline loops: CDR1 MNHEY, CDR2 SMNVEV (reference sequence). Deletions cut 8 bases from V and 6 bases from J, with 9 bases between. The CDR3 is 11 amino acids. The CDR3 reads CASQGFDTQYF. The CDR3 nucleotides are TGTGCCAGCCAGGGGTTCGATACGCAGTATTTT.

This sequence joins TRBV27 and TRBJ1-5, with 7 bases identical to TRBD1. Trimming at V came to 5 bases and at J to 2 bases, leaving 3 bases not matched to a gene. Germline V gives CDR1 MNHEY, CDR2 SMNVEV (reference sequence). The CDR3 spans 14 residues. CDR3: CASSIDRGNQPQHF. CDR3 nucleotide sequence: TGTGCCAGCAGTATCGACAGGGGCAATCAGCCCCAGCATTTT.

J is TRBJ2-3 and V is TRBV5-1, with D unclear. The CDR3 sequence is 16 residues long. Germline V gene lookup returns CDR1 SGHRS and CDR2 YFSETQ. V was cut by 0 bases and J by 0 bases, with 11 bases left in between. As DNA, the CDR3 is TGCGCCAGCAGCTTGGCCCGTAGCCTTAGCACAGATACGCAGTATTTT. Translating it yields CASSLARSLSTDTQYF.